The 10 T cell receptor beta chains reported below all come from one sample, sequenced in a study of technical replicates of blood from a handful of donors. Produced via immunoSEQ multiplex PCR; TCRdb's table is partial and in-frame only. Among approximately 94,000 clones, 90% to 97% were seen once, and the ten largest hold around 0.37%. Source material: T cells isolated from PBMCs. These receptors all come from a human donor in good health.

The chain links TRBV7-8 to TRBJ2-1; 7 bases map to TRBD2. J gave up 6 bases and V 6 bases, and 14 bases lay outside the gene matches. The CDR3 has 16 amino acids. Per the germline V gene, CDR1 is SGHVS and CDR2 is FQNEAQ. The CDR3 here is CASSREAATQANEQFF. In DNA, the CDR3 is TGTGCCAGCAGTCGGGAGGCAGCCACCCAGGCCAATGAGCAGTTCTTC.

The chain links TRBV4-3 to TRBJ2-1; a weak D match, TRBD2 (5 bases). CDR3 length: 16 amino acids. The V gene lost 0 bases and the J gene lost 4 bases, with 13 bases spanning the gap. CDR1 and CDR2 from the germline V gene are LGHNA and YSLEER. This chain's CDR3 is CASSQEYRELYNEQFF. The CDR3 DNA follows: TGCGCCAGCAGCCAAGAATATAGGGAGCTATACAATGAGCAGTTCTTC.

In this sample, this clone turned up once. The rearrangement joins TRBV6-5 to TRBJ2-2; D not resolved. The CDR3 length is 13 residues. V gave up 2 bases and J gave up 3 bases, with 4 bases separating them. Germline CDR1 reads MNHEY; CDR2 reads SVGAGI. The CDR3 region is CASSYLYTGELFF. The CDR3 DNA is TGTGCCAGCAGTTACCTGTACACCGGGGAGCTGTTTTTT.

J is TRBJ1-5 and V is TRBV7-2; D perhaps matches TRBD1 (5 bases). This CDR3 is built from 15 residues. CDR1 and CDR2 from the germline V gene are SGHTA and FQGNSA. V lost 0 bases, J lost 3 bases, and 9 bases lay in between. The CDR3 nucleotides read TGTGCCAGCAGCTTAGCCGGGGGACTCAATCAGCCCCAGCATTTT. Its protein is CASSLAGGLNQPQHF.

This clone was picked up one time. J is TRBJ2-3 and V is TRBV9, with 11 positions matching TRBD2. V lost 3 bases, J lost 2 bases, and 17 bases stayed unmatched. CDR3 length equals 20 residues. Germline CDR1 and CDR2: SGDLS and YYNGEE. The CDR3 DNA is TGTGCCAGCAGCGCTTCGGGACTAGCGGCTCCGACCCGTATCACAGATACGCAGTATTTT. Protein sequence: CASSASGLAAPTRITDTQYF.

The chain employs TRBV7-9 and TRBJ2-7; TRBD2 is a possible D gene (5 bases). Trimming took off 5 bases at V and 4 bases at J, with 9 bases between the two ends. Germline lookup yields CDR1 SEHNR and CDR2 FQNEAQ (reference sequence). There are 12 residues in the CDR3. CDR3 amino acids: CASSPSGYEQYF. CDR3 nucleotides: TGTGCCAGCAGCCCCAGCGGTTACGAGCAGTACTTC.

The chain recombines TRBV7-2 with TRBJ2-3; D uncertain. CDR1 is SGHTA and CDR2 is FQGNSA in the germline V gene. The ends were cut back, 1 base at V and 5 bases at J, with 4 bases in the middle. This CDR3 comprises 12 residues. This chain's CDR3 is CASSLVQDTQYF. DNA of the CDR3: TGTGCCAGCAGCTTAGTACAAGATACGCAGTATTTT.

The chain links TRBV5-1 to TRBJ1-4; 10 nucleotides match TRBD1. J gave up 6 bases and V 4 bases, and 3 bases lay outside the gene matches. The CDR3 sequence is 14 residues long. Germline V gene lookup returns CDR1 SGHRS and CDR2 YFSETQ. CDR3 DNA sequence: TGCGCCAGCAGCACCGGGACAGGGGATGAAAAACTGTTTTTT. It encodes CASSTGTGDEKLFF.

This chain connects TRBV2 to TRBJ1-1; D might be TRBD1 (6 bases). Germline loops: CDR1 SNHLY, CDR2 FYNNEI. This CDR3 spans 16 amino acids. V dropped 7 bases and J dropped 4 bases, with 22 bases sitting between them. The CDR3 sequence is CASIGGRWEGGTEAFF. The CDR3 coding sequence is TGTGCCAGCATAGGGGGACGATGGGAGGGCGGCACTGAAGCTTTCTTT.

This chain uses TRBV19 with TRBJ2-1, with TRBD1 matching over 9 bases. Trimming took 6 bases from V and 8 from J; bases not matched to a gene: 8. The CDR3 totals 14 residues. Germline V gene lookup returns CDR1 LNHDA and CDR2 SQIVND (reference sequence). As DNA, the CDR3 is TGTGCCAGTAGCCCGGGACAGGGTTTCCATGAGCAGTTCTTC. This gives the protein CASSPGQGFHEQFF.